The 15 T cell receptor beta chains listed next were all sequenced from one sample in a study of radiotherapy plus CTLA-4 blockade in lung cancer. The assay was immunoSEQ multiplex PCR, and TCRdb's table has in-frame clones only and misses some. The sample consists of about 120,000 clones, 90% of them appearing once. The sequencing here drew on peripheral blood, taken from a patient treated with radiotherapy plus ipilimumab. The origin of the receptors is a human donor with non-small cell lung cancer that progressed on radiotherapy plus ipilimumab.

This chain joins TRBV18 and TRBJ2-7; 7 nucleotides match TRBD1. The length of the CDR3 is 14 residues. Germline CDR1 reads KGHSH; CDR2 reads LQKENI. J was trimmed by 1 base and V by 5 bases; bases with no gene match: 5. As DNA, the CDR3 is TGTGCCAGCTCATTTAGACAGGGTTCCTACGAGCAGTACTTC. Protein product: CASSFRQGSYEQYF.

V is TRBV5-4 and J is TRBJ2-3; no reliable D call. Looked up from germline, CDR1 is SGHNT and CDR2 is YYREEE (reference sequence). This CDR3 is built from 14 residues. Trimming removed 3 bases at V and 5 bases at J, with 13 bases between. CDR3 in amino acids: CASSWAGSGDTQYF. As DNA, the CDR3 is TGTGCCAGCAGCTGGGCCGGGTCGGGAGATACGCAGTATTTT.

The chain couples TRBV6-4 to TRBJ2-2; D remains ambiguous. CDR1 and CDR2 (germline): MRHNA, SNTAGT. This CDR3 region has 14 residues. Trimming shortened V by 2 bases and J by 7 bases, and 11 bases separated the two germline ends. This CDR3 is CASSDILFFGELFF. Here the CDR3 DNA reads TGTGCCAGCAGTGACATACTATTCTTCGGGGAGCTGTTTTTT.

The chain joins TRBV5-4 to TRBJ2-5; perhaps TRBD1 as D (5 bases). The CDR3 has 13 amino acids. CDR1 is SGHNT, CDR2 YYREEE, per germline (reference sequence). Between the trimmed V and J ends, which lost 4 bases and 5 bases, there was a span of 12 bases. CDR3 sequence reads: CASSEPGSETQYF. The CDR3 nucleotides read TGTGCCAGCAGCGAACCAGGGTCGGAGACCCAGTACTTC.

This clone occurred once. This chain joins TRBV4-1 and TRBJ2-5; D not certain. CDR1 and CDR2 (germline): MGHRA, YSYEKL. Trimming pared 5 bases from V and 1 base from J, leaving 17 bases between. CDR3 length: 16 residues. The CDR3 protein is CASSSGILAPQETQYF. The CDR3 bases are TGCGCCAGCAGCTCCGGAATCCTGGCACCCCAAGAGACCCAGTACTTC.

This clone was counted a few times. V gene TRBV27 combines with J gene TRBJ1-1; 11 bases are a match to TRBD1. Germline trimming cut 5 bases from V and 4 bases from J; bases unmatched to any gene: 18. The CDR3 is 19 amino acids. Germline CDR1 reads MNHEY; CDR2 reads SMNVEV (reference sequence). The CDR3 DNA sequence: TGTGCCAGCAGTCCAGCGACTATCCGGGACAGGGGGTTGGGCACTGAAGCTTTCTTT. It encodes CASSPATIRDRGLGTEAFF.

Turning to this clone: One end of the junction does not line up with germline, which may come from a read error. Other nucleotide sequences in the sample specify the same CDR3. The chain links TRBV5-4 to TRBJ2-1, with D possibly being TRBD2 (6 bases). The length of the CDR3 is 15 residues. Germline CDR1 reads SGHNT; CDR2 reads YYREEE (reference sequence). The CDR3 sequence: CASSLIPGAYNEQFF. DNA for the CDR3: TGTGCCAGTAGCTTGATACCGGGAGCATACAATGAGCAGTTCTTC.

This clone was recorded only once. The germline gene is not matched at one end of the junction; a read error may be the cause. The chain carries TRBV18 and TRBJ2-7, with D perhaps matching TRBD1 or TRBD2 (5 bases each). Germline loops: CDR1 KGHSH, CDR2 LQKENI. This CDR3 region has 15 residues. The CDR3 DNA reads as TGTGTCAGCTCACCAAATGGGGGATCCTCCTACGAGCAGTACTTC. Amino acid sequence: CVSSPNGGSSYEQYF.

The V call is TRBV5-8, the J call TRBJ1-2; maybe TRBD1 (6 bases). The V end was cut by 1 base, the J end by 7 bases, with 8 bases between. The CDR3 contains 12 residues. Germline values: CDR1 SGHTS, CDR2 YDEGEE. The CDR3 nucleotides are TGTGCCAGCAGCTTGAGGGGGACTGGCTACACCTTC. It is translated as CASSLRGTGYTF. Combining the CDR3 with reference TRBV5-8 and TRBJ1-2 gives the whole variable domain EAGVTQSPTHLIKTRGQQATLRCSPISGHTSVYWYQQALGLGLQFLLWYDEGEERNRGNFPPRFSGRQFPNYSSELNVNALELEDSALYLCASSLRGTGYTFGSGTRLTVV.

A few counts support this clone. CDR3 sequence reads: CASSYSGRYEQYF. In nucleotides, the CDR3 is TGTGCCAGCAGTTACTCCGGCAGGTACGAGCAGTACTTC. This sequence joins TRBV6-6 and TRBJ2-7; no definite D call. CDR3 length: 13 residues. Trimming shortened V by 0 bases and J by 4 bases, and 7 bases separated the two germline ends. CDR1 is MNHNY and CDR2 is SVGAGI in the germline V gene (reference sequence).

The gene calls are TRBV5-5 and TRBJ1-2, with TRBD1 identical over 10 bases. Germline lookup yields CDR1 SGHKS and CDR2 YYEKEE (reference sequence). This CDR3 spans 14 amino acids. V dropped 0 bases and J dropped 7; count of bases not matched to a gene: 3. CDR3 nucleotides: TGTGCCAGCAGCTTGGGACAGGGGGCGGGTGGCTACACCTTC. Protein sequence: CASSLGQGAGGYTF.

This rearrangement joins TRBV6-1 to TRBJ1-2, with a tentative D call TRBD1 (5 bases). V was clipped by 2 bases and J by 7 bases, with 20 bases between them. The CDR3 loop spans 16 amino acids. The germline CDR1 and CDR2 sequences are MNHNS and SASEGT. For the CDR3, the DNA is TGTGCCAGCAGTGAACCATCACCCGGGGCCTCGTCTGGCTACACCTTC. Translated: CASSEPSPGASSGYTF.

The J gene is TRBJ2-1, the V gene TRBV2, with TRBD2 matching 8 bases. Germline CDR1 and CDR2: SNHLY and FYNNEI. The CDR3 consists of 16 residues. The ends lost 0 bases at V and 9 bases at J; junction bases unmatched: 10. CDR3 DNA: TGTGCCAGCAGTGAAGCATGGGCCGGGGGGGCCTTTGAGCAGTTCTTC. Translated: CASSEAWAGGAFEQFF.

The V and J genes are TRBV7-9 and TRBJ2-1; a weak D match, TRBD2 (6 bases). V was cut by 4 bases and J by 8 bases, with 15 bases left in between. The CDR3 loop spans 14 amino acids. Germline V gene sequence: CDR1 SEHNR, CDR2 FQNEAQ (reference sequence). CDR3 in amino acids: CASSSGSTRDEQFF. The DNA of the CDR3 is TGTGCCAGCAGCTCAGGGTCGACTAGAGATGAGCAGTTCTTC.

The chain carries TRBV12-5 and TRBJ1-5, with D possibly being TRBD1 (6 bases). V was trimmed by 4 bases and J by 3 bases, leaving 10 bases between them. Germline V gene sequence: CDR1 LGHNT, CDR2 FRNRAP. CDR3 size: 14 residues. CDR3 sequence: CASGSTGANQPQHF. CDR3 DNA sequence: TGTGCTAGTGGTTCGACAGGAGCCAATCAGCCCCAGCATTTT.